This TCR beta chain was recovered during a study of T-cell reconstitution after alpha-beta-depleted transplantation in children. The authors prepared the TCRbeta library with unique molecular identifiers. One entry per CDR3 protein results from TCRdb running MiXCR on the PCR reads. This sample has approximately 250,000 distinct CDR3 sequences; 9.7% occur once, and the top ten carry 5.1%. CDR1 is ENHRY and CDR2 is SYGVKD in the germline V gene. The CDR3 length is 17 residues. V was shortened by 3 bases and J by 2 bases, with 18 bases between the two germline ends. This clonotype was detected ten times or more.

This sample comprised PBMCs from the stem cell graft donor, obtained from the stem cell graft. This TCR derives from a human donor who donated a stem cell graft to a child with SCID. The chain employs TRBV10-3 and TRBJ2-3; TRBD1 or TRBD2 may be the D gene (5 bases each). CDR3 amino acids: CAISDRHRDGDTDTQYF. CDR3 DNA sequence: TGTGCCATCAGTGACCGACACCGGGACGGTGACACAGATACGCAGTATTTT.